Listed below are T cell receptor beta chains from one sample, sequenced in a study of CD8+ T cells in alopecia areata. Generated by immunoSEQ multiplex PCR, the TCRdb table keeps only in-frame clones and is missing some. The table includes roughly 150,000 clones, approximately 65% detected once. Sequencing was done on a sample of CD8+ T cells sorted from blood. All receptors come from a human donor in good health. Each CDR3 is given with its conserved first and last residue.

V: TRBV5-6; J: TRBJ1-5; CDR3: CASSPRGDQPQHF
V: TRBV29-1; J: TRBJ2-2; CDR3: CSVPDTGELFF
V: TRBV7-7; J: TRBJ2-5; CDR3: CASSLSAGQQETQYF
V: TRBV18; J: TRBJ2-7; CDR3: CASSLTLRGSYEQYF
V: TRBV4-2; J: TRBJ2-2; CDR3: CASSQDYGNTGELFF
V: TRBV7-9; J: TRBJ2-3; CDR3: CASSLSLTDTQYF
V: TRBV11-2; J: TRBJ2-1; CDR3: CASSLAPTLGTYLEQFF
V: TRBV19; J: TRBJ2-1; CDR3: CASSISGSSYNEQFF
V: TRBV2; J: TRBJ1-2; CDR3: CASGGGYVDGYTF
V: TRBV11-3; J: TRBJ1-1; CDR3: CASSLGPTEAFF
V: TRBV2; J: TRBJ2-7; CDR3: CASNIGTAAYEQYF
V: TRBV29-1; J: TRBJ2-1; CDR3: CSVGGYNEQFF
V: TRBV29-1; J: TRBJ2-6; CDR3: CSVEDLDSSGANVLTF
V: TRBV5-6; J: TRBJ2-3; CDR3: CASGWQGGEDTQYF
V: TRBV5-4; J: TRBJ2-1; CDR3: CASSSAITSGRNEQFF
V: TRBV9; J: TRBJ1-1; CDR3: CASSVGDGDTEAFF
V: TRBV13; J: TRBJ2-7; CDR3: CASSSGQGVYEQYF
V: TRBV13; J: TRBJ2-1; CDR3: CASSPKRERSYNEQFF
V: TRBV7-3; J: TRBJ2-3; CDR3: CASSLRAWDWVGSTDTQYF
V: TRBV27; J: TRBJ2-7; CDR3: CASSLNVGQGGIVYEQYF
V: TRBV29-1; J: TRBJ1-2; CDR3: CSDDRVYGYTF
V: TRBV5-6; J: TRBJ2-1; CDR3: CASSLEAGPGEFF
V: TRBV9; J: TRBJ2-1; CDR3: CASSVEGTAYNEQFF
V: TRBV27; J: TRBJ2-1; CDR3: CASSHGSYNEQFF